Each of the 22 T cell receptor beta chains below was sequenced from the same sample in a study of T-cell memory formation after mild COVID-19. TCRdb called the 5' RACE reads again in MiXCR, with one record for every CDR3 protein. The sample holds 250,000 to 300,000 distinct CDR3 sequences, around 15% seen once. The material sequenced was PBMCs or a T cell subset sorted from them (not recorded which). The receptors originated from a man aged 18 to 30 who had mild COVID-19 (a few samples of this study predate the infection). Cell type and time point are not known.

The table lists this clonotype with a few counts. J is TRBJ2-1 and V is TRBV5-1; TRBD1 aligns across 7 bases. Germline loops: CDR1 SGHRS, CDR2 YFSETQ. This CDR3 contains 14 residues. The V segment lost 5 bases and the J segment 7 bases; nucleotides outside the gene matches: 9. The CDR3 spells CASRLRDRQNEQFF. The CDR3 DNA sequence: TGCGCCAGCAGGTTGAGGGACAGACAAAATGAGCAGTTCTTC. Full variable domain (outside the CDR3, taken from reference TRBV5-1 and TRBJ2-1): KAGVTQTPRYLIKTRGQQVTLSCSPISGHRSVSWYQQTPGQGLQFLFEYFSETQRNKGNFPGRFSGRQFSNSRSEMNVSTLELGDSALYLCASRLRDRQNEQFFGPGTRLTVL.

This clonotype occurred a few times. This chain links TRBV24-1 with TRBJ1-5; 9 bases map to TRBD1. CDR3 length: 16 residues. J lost 4 bases, V lost 1 base, and 4 bases had no gene match. CDR1 and CDR2 (germline): KGHDR, SFDVKD. CDR3 amino acids: CATSDFWTGVNQPQHF. DNA of the CDR3: TGTGCCACCAGTGATTTTTGGACAGGGGTAAATCAGCCCCAGCATTTT.

This clonotype occurred a few times. The rearrangement joins TRBV20-1 to TRBJ2-2; D unresolved. This CDR3 comprises 16 residues. Trimming removed 0 bases from V and 1 base from J, with 12 bases in between. Germline CDR1 and CDR2: DFQATT and SNEGSKA (reference sequence). The DNA for the CDR3 is TGCAGTGCTAGAGATTACAGAACTGGGAACACCGGGGAGCTGTTTTTT. Protein sequence: CSARDYRTGNTGELFF.

This clonotype was counted between two and nine times. The J gene is TRBJ1-3, the V gene TRBV7-2; D gene unclear. V gave up 6 bases and J gave up 0 bases, with 9 bases separating them. CDR1 and CDR2 (germline): SGHTA, FQGNSA. This CDR3 has 14 residues. The DNA for the CDR3 is TGTGCCAGCAGTTCAACCCGCTCTGGAAACACCATATATTTT. Translating it yields CASSSTRSGNTIYF.

CDR3 sequence (DNA): TGCGCCAGCAGCCAAGATCTTGTGGGGGGGCGTTACGAGCAGTACTTC. Amino acid sequence: CASSQDLVGGRYEQYF. The chain couples TRBV4-3 to TRBJ2-7; possible D gene TRBD2, 7 bases. Germline CDR1 is LGHNA and CDR2 is YSLEER. The CDR3 runs 16 residues. V was trimmed by 0 bases and J by 4 bases, leaving 16 bases between them.

CDR3 residues: CASRERNEWEGIGYGYTF. For the CDR3, the DNA is TGTGCCAGCAGGGAACGAAACGAGTGGGAGGGAATCGGCTATGGCTACACCTTC. V and J are TRBV6-5 and TRBJ1-2; no clear D. Trimming removed 6 bases from V and 4 bases from J, with 27 bases in between. The germline CDR1 and CDR2 sequences are MNHEY and SVGAGI. The CDR3 length is 18 residues.

The J gene is TRBJ2-7, the V gene TRBV2; possibly TRBD1 or TRBD2 for D (5 bases each). The CDR3 extends over 15 amino acids. Trimming pared 2 bases from V and 1 base from J, leaving 12 bases between. The germline CDR1 and CDR2 sequences are SNHLY and FYNNEI. The CDR3 coding sequence is TGTGCCAGCAGTGAAAGTCAGGGACGGTCCTACGAGCAGTACTTC. Translation gives CASSESQGRSYEQYF.

The chain uses TRBV6-6 and TRBJ1-2, with D perhaps matching TRBD1 (6 bases). This CDR3 spans 13 amino acids. From germline, CDR1 is MNHNY and CDR2 SVGAGI (reference sequence). The ends were cut back, 4 bases at V and 7 bases at J, with 13 bases in the middle. As DNA, the CDR3 is TGTGCCAGCAGTTCCCCACGGGACACTGGCTACACCTTC. Translation: CASSSPRDTGYTF.

The chain joins TRBV20-1 to TRBJ2-2, with 10 bases matching TRBD2. CDR1 is DFQATT, CDR2 SNEGSKA, per germline (reference sequence). The CDR3 runs to 13 residues. The CDR3 DNA sequence: TGCAGAGCGGGGGGGCCGGGCACCGGGGAGCTGTTTTTT. Translation: CRAGGPGTGELFF.

The chain joins TRBV7-2 to TRBJ1-2; D ambiguous. V lost 0 bases to trimming and J lost 3 bases, with 8 bases between them. CDR3 length: 14 amino acids. Per the germline V gene, CDR1 is SGHTA and CDR2 is FQGNSA. The CDR3 region has the DNA TGTGCCAGCAGCTTAGCGGCAGGATACTATGGCTACACCTTC. This translates into CASSLAAGYYGYTF.

The V and J genes are TRBV12-3 or TRBV12-4 and TRBJ2-1; D is undetermined. The CDR3 contains 15 residues. The germline V and J ends were trimmed by 5 bases and 8 bases, with 19 bases remaining between them. DNA of the CDR3: TGTGCCAGCAGTCCGCCTTACCCTGGAATCGATGAGCAGTTCTTC. Its translation: CASSPPYPGIDEQFF.

This clonotype was seen a few times. V gene TRBV5-1 combines with J gene TRBJ2-3; tentative D call: TRBD1 (6 bases). The CDR3 loop spans 15 amino acids. CDR1 and CDR2 from the germline V gene are SGHRS and YFSETQ. V lost 0 bases and J lost 8, with 16 bases in between. The DNA of the CDR3 is TGCGCCAGCAGCTTGGCCGGAGTCACACAGGGTACGCAGTATTTT. Amino acids: CASSLAGVTQGTQYF.

A few counts support this clonotype. The chain has TRBV12-3 or TRBV12-4 and TRBJ1-6; TRBD1 might be the D (6 bases). The CDR3 is 15 residues long. V lost 4 bases and J lost 3, with 10 bases in between. CDR3 sequence (DNA): TGTGCCAGCAGTTGGGACACCGTCTATAATTCACCCCTCCACTTT. Its translation is CASSWDTVYNSPLHF.

This chain uses TRBV7-2 with TRBJ2-7, with D perhaps TRBD1 or TRBD2 (7 bases each). This CDR3 spans 17 amino acids. In germline, CDR1 is SGHTA, CDR2 FQGNSA. The V end lost 1 base, the J end lost 0 bases, and 16 bases lay between the germline ends. The DNA of the CDR3 is TGTGCCAGCAGCTTAGGGATTCCAGGGGGGGCCTCCTACGAGCAGTACTTC. Translating gives CASSLGIPGGASYEQYF. Complete variable domain (other parts from reference TRBV7-2 and TRBJ2-7): GAGVSQSPSNKVTEKGKDVELRCDPISGHTALYWYRQSLGQGLEFLIYFQGNSAPDKSGLPSDRFSAERTGGSVSTLTIQRTQQEDSAVYLCASSLGIPGGASYEQYFGPGTRLTVT.

This clonotype appeared a few times. The V gene is TRBV12-3 or TRBV12-4, the J gene TRBJ2-7, with D maybe TRBD2 (5 bases). This CDR3 contains 13 residues. V was clipped by 5 bases and J by 0 bases, with 8 bases between them. Here the CDR3 DNA reads TGTGCCAGCAGTGCTGGGAGCTCCTACGAGCAGTACTTC. Protein: CASSAGSSYEQYF.

The rearrangement uses TRBV20-1 and TRBJ2-3, with 10 nucleotides matching TRBD1. V dropped 5 bases and J dropped 5; count of bases not matched to a gene: 7. The CDR3 is 14 residues long. Germline-derived CDR1 and CDR2 are DFQATT and SNEGSKA (reference sequence). CDR3 coding DNA: TGCAGTGCTCGGACAGGGGGGATGGGAGATACGCAGTATTTT. Amino acids: CSARTGGMGDTQYF.

The chain is built from TRBV20-1 and TRBJ2-1; D is possibly TRBD2 (7 bases). Germline-derived CDR1 and CDR2 are DFQATT and SNEGSKA (reference sequence). This CDR3 is 14 amino acids long. As DNA, the CDR3 is TGCAGCCACCCGAGAGGGGGGGGCCGAGATGAGCAGTTCTTC. Amino acid sequence: CSHPRGGGRDEQFF.

This chain connects TRBV20-1 to TRBJ2-7; the D gene is possibly TRBD2 (6 bases). Trimming cost V 6 bases and J 5 bases, with 17 bases left between them. This CDR3 spans 13 amino acids. Per the germline V gene, CDR1 is DFQATT and CDR2 is SNEGSKA (reference sequence). CDR3 amino acids: CSAEGSSEHEQYF. In nucleotides, the CDR3 is TGCAGTGCGGAGGGCTCCTCGGAACACGAGCAGTACTTC.

This clonotype was seen more than once but under ten times. The chain uses TRBV4-2 and TRBJ1-1, with 9 bases aligning to TRBD1. Germline-derived CDR1 and CDR2 are LGHNA and YNFKEQ. With V trimmed by 2 bases and J by 1 base, 2 bases remained unmatched. The CDR3 is made up of 15 amino acids. As DNA, the CDR3 is TGTGCCAGCAGCCAAATGGGACAGGGGAACACTGAAGCTTTCTTT. This translates into CASSQMGQGNTEAFF.

The table lists this clonotype with a few counts. This rearrangement joins TRBV10-3 to TRBJ1-3; no clear D. The V end lost 5 bases, the J end lost 4 bases, and 9 bases lay between the germline ends. CDR1 ENHRY and CDR2 SYGVKD come from the germline V gene. CDR3 size: 13 residues. The CDR3 DNA reads TGTGCCATCAGTAGGGATTCGGGAAACACCATATATTTT. Protein product: CAISRDSGNTIYF.

The V gene is TRBV12-3 or TRBV12-4, the J gene TRBJ2-5; D call uncertain. The CDR3 totals 14 residues. The ends were cut back, 5 bases at V and 2 bases at J, with 12 bases in the middle. The CDR3 DNA sequence: TGTGCCAGCAGTCCTACCTTGGGGCAAGAGACCCAGTACTTC. This codes for CASSPTLGQETQYF.

This clonotype has only a few counts. This chain links TRBV5-1 with TRBJ2-4; D unclear. Germline assignment: CDR1 SGHRS and CDR2 YFSETQ. Trimming stripped 1 base from V and 0 bases from J, with 17 bases between. The CDR3 sequence is 18 residues long. This CDR3 is CASSLWATRTLAKNIQYF. CDR3 coding DNA: TGCGCCAGCAGCTTGTGGGCTACCAGAACCCTAGCCAAAAACATTCAGTACTTC.